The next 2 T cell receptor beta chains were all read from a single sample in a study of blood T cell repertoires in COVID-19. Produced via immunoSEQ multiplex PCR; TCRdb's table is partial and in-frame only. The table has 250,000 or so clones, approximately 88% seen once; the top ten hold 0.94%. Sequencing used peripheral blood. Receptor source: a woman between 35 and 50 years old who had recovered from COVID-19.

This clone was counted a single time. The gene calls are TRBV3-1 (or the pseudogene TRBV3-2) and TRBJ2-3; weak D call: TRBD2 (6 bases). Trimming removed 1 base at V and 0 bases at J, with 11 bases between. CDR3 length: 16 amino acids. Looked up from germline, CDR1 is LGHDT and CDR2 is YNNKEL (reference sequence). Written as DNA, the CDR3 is TGTGCCAGCAGCCAAGTATGGGGGGAAAGCACAGATACGCAGTATTTT. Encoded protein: CASSQVWGESTDTQYF.

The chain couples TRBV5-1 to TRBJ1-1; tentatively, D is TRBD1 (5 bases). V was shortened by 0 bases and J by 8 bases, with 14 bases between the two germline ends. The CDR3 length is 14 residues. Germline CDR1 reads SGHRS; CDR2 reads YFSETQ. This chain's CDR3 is CASSLGADNTEAFF. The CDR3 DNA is TGCGCCAGCAGCTTGGGGGCGGACAATACCGAAGCTTTCTTT.